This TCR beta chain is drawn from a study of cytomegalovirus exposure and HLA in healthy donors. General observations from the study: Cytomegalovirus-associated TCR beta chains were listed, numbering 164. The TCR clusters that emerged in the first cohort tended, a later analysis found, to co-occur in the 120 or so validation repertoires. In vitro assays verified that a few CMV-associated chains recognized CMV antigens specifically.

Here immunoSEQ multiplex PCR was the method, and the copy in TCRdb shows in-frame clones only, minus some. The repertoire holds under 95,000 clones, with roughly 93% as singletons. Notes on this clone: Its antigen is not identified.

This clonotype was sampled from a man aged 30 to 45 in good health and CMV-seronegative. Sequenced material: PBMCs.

CDR3 nucleotides: TGTGCCAGCAGAGAAAGACGGAGCTCTGGAAACACCATATATTTT. Amino acid sequence: CASRERRSSGNTIYF. V gene TRBV6-5 combines with J gene TRBJ1-3; D unresolved. The CDR3 covers 15 residues. The ends were cut back, 6 bases at V and 0 bases at J, with 12 bases in the middle. Germline lookup yields CDR1 MNHEY and CDR2 SVGAGI.